The 24 T cell receptor beta chains below come from one sample, sequenced in a study of blood T cells in healthy people across ages. A J-beta primer mix and a sample-barcoded 5' primer were used in a second PCR of about 7 to 12 cycles. TCRdb recomputed calls from the 5' RACE reads with MiXCR, one row per CDR3 protein. The sample includes around 620,000 distinct CDR3 sequences, 25% to 30% of them seen just once. The sample comprised blood. The receptors stem from a woman in her seventies in good health.

The genes are TRBV29-1 and TRBJ1-4; weak D call: TRBD1 (6 bases). The CDR3 is 12 amino acids. The germline V and J ends were trimmed by 3 bases and 6 bases, with 8 bases remaining between them. In germline, CDR1 is SQVTM, CDR2 ANQGSEA. CDR3 loop: CSVEGADEKLFF. The DNA of the CDR3 is TGCAGCGTTGAGGGGGCGGATGAAAAACTGTTTTTT.

This chain connects TRBV20-1 to TRBJ1-4, with no clear D. This CDR3 contains 14 residues. Germline V gene lookup returns CDR1 DFQATT and CDR2 SNEGSKA (reference sequence). V was shortened by 6 bases and J by 7 bases, with 18 bases between the two germline ends. The CDR3 nucleotides read TGCAGTGCAACGTCGGGTTCGGCGGGTGAAAAACTGTTTTTT. The encoded protein is CSATSGSAGEKLFF.

The chain links TRBV20-1 to TRBJ2-5; a possible D gene is TRBD1 (5 bases). Between the trimmed V and J ends, which lost 5 bases and 1 base, there was a span of 14 bases. The CDR3 contains 14 residues. Germline V gene data show CDR1 as DFQATT and CDR2 as SNEGSKA (reference sequence). CDR3 DNA: TGCAGTGCTCAAGATAGGGGTTTCCAAGAGACCCAGTACTTC. Residues: CSAQDRGFQETQYF.

The table lists this clonotype with a few counts. The gene calls are TRBV3-1 and TRBJ2-5; the match to TRBD2 covers 12 bases. The end of the DNA is better explained by TRBJ2-7, so the J call may be wrong. This CDR3 comprises 15 residues. CDR1 and CDR2 (germline): LGHDT, YNNKEL (reference sequence). The CDR3 coding sequence is TGTGCCAGCAGCCACGCCGGACTAGCGGGGTACGAGCAGTACTTC. It specifies CASSHAGLAGYEQYF.

The V gene is TRBV4-3, the J gene TRBJ2-5; 13 nucleotides align to TRBD2. The CDR3 sequence is 22 residues long. Unmatched junction bases numbered 24, after V lost 3 bases and J lost 5 bases. The germline V gene encodes CDR1 LGHNA and CDR2 YSLEER. The CDR3 DNA reads TGCGCCAGCAGCCACCTCACCCCGCGGGGACTAGCGGGGATTTACCGGGGGGAGACCCAGTACTTC. This codes for CASSHLTPRGLAGIYRGETQYF.

This chain links TRBV18 with TRBJ1-2; D gene uncertain. Germline V gives CDR1 KGHSH, CDR2 LQKENI. The V end was cut by 6 bases, the J end by 4 bases, with 9 bases between. The CDR3 sequence is 12 residues long. CDR3 residues: CASSEPTYGYTF. The CDR3 bases are TGTGCCAGCTCGGAACCTACCTATGGCTACACCTTC.

This clonotype showed up just a few times. The chain combines TRBV12-3 or TRBV12-4 with TRBJ2-4, with a tentative D call TRBD2 (5 bases). V was trimmed by 6 bases and J by 6 bases, leaving 18 bases between them. The CDR3 extends over 15 amino acids. The CDR3 nucleotides are TGTGCCAGCAGGTTATCCGGAGGCCGGACAAACATTCAGTACTTC. Amino acid sequence: CASRLSGGRTNIQYF.

The rearrangement joins TRBV7-2 to TRBJ1-2; maybe TRBD1 (5 bases). V was shortened by 6 bases and J by 1 base, with 18 bases between the two germline ends. Germline CDR1 is SGHTA and CDR2 is FQGNSA. The CDR3 spans 16 residues. The CDR3 DNA reads as TGTGCCAGCAGTCCAAGGCCAGGGTTAGATAACTATGGCTACACCTTC. Amino acid sequence: CASSPRPGLDNYGYTF.

The table lists this clonotype with a few counts. Compared with germline, one end of the junction differs, possibly owing to a read error. The V call is TRBV28, the J call TRBJ2-5; TRBD1 matches 7 bases. Per the germline V gene, CDR1 is MDHEN and CDR2 is SYDVKM. The CDR3 consists of 12 residues. The DNA of the CDR3 is TGCTGGGACAGAATATTAGGGGAGACCCAGTACTTC. Protein product: CWDRILGETQYF.

This clonotype was observed a few times. At one end the junction does not follow the germline gene, possibly because of a read error. J is TRBJ1-5 and V is TRBV4-1; D unresolved. The germline CDR1 and CDR2 sequences are MGHRA and YSYEKL. The CDR3 length is 15 residues. DNA for the CDR3: TGCGCCAGCAGCCAAGGCCTCTTTAGCAATCAGCCCCGGCATTTT. The encoded protein is CASSQGLFSNQPRHF.

The V call is TRBV6-2 or TRBV6-3, the J call TRBJ2-3; the match to TRBD2 covers 7 bases. This CDR3 comprises 16 residues. The V gene's germline CDR1 is MNHEY and CDR2 SVGEGT. V was pared by 6 bases and J by 2 bases, with 11 bases of the junction left unmatched. DNA for the CDR3: TGTGCCAGCAGCCGGGACTATAGCGGGTACACAGATACGCAGTATTTT. It is translated as CASSRDYSGYTDTQYF.

A few counts support this clonotype. The rearrangement uses TRBV4-2 and TRBJ2-3; TRBD2 matches 15 bases. V dropped 4 bases and J dropped 6; count of bases not matched to a gene: 11. This CDR3 region has 18 residues. Germline lookup yields CDR1 LGHNA and CDR2 YNFKEQ. The CDR3 DNA reads as TGTGCCAGCAGCCCTAGGACTAGCGGGGGGGCGTTAGCCGATACGCAGTATTTT. This gives the protein CASSPRTSGGALADTQYF.

This clonotype was recorded a few times. The rearrangement links TRBV7-2 to TRBJ1-2, with D possibly matching TRBD1 (5 bases). Trimming took off 5 bases at V and 5 bases at J, with 18 bases between the two ends. CDR3 size: 15 residues. Germline assignment: CDR1 SGHTA and CDR2 FQGNSA. DNA of the CDR3: TGTGCCAGCAGCCCGTCGACCGGGGCCAGATATGGCTACACCTTC. It specifies CASSPSTGARYGYTF.

This clonotype was seen only a few times. The chain links TRBV25-1 to TRBJ2-7; 10 bases are a match to TRBD2. The CDR3 runs 13 residues. V shed 10 bases and J 2 bases; nucleotides not matched to a gene: 5. Germline V lookup: CDR1 MGHDK, CDR2 SYGVNS. CDR3 nucleotides: TGTGCCACCGGGACTAGCGAGACCTACGAGCAGTACTTC. Its protein product is CATGTSETYEQYF.

The chain uses TRBV20-1 and TRBJ2-5, with TRBD2 identical over 7 bases. Germline CDR1 and CDR2: DFQATT and SNEGSKA (reference sequence). V lost 6 bases, J lost 5 bases, and 12 bases stayed unmatched. This CDR3 spans 14 amino acids. The CDR3 loop is CSAESPGGGETQYF. CDR3 sequence (DNA): TGCAGTGCCGAATCCCCTGGGGGAGGGGAGACCCAGTACTTC.

The chain couples TRBV20-1 to TRBJ2-1; D may match TRBD1 or TRBD2 (5 bases each). The J call may be wrong; the DNA end is better matched by TRBJ2-5. Germline values: CDR1 DFQATT, CDR2 SNEGSKA (reference sequence). The CDR3 runs to 13 residues. The CDR3 nucleotides are TGCAGTGCTAGGGGGGATCCCCGGGGGACCCAGTACTTC. Its translation: CSARGDPRGTQYF.

This clonotype showed up just a few times. The chain recombines TRBV12-5 with TRBJ1-2, with TRBD1 matching over 7 bases. Trimming took 3 bases from V and 8 from J; bases not matched to a gene: 9. This CDR3 comprises 14 residues. Germline V gives CDR1 LGHNT, CDR2 FRNRAP. CDR3: CASGFQTGRRGYTF. CDR3 bases: TGTGCTAGTGGTTTCCAGACAGGGCGTCGAGGCTACACCTTC.

V and J are TRBV12-3 or TRBV12-4 and TRBJ1-1, with 9 bases fitting TRBD1. Germline trimming cut 6 bases from V and 3 bases from J; bases unmatched to any gene: 8. The CDR3 contains 15 residues. CDR3 region: CASSYLTGGDTEAFF. CDR3 coding DNA: TGTGCCAGCAGCTATTTGACAGGGGGGGACACTGAAGCTTTCTTT.

A remark on this clonotype: At one of its ends the junction is not consistent with the germline gene, which may arise from a read error. This chain joins TRBV4-3 and TRBJ2-4; D is unresolved. Per germline, CDR1 LGHNA and CDR2 YSLEER. This CDR3 is 15 amino acids long. The CDR3 loop is CASSQGSLAKNIQDF. As DNA, the CDR3 is TGCGCCAGCAGCCAAGGGTCCTTAGCCAAAAACATTCAGGACTTC.

This clonotype was detected a few times. J is TRBJ1-5 and V is TRBV7-2, with D perhaps TRBD1 (6 bases). This CDR3 has 14 amino acids. The V gene lost 2 bases and the J gene lost 6 bases, with 11 bases spanning the gap. CDR1 and CDR2 from the germline V gene are SGHTA and FQGNSA. In nucleotides, the CDR3 is TGTGCCAGCAGCTTACAGGGGCGAGGTCAGCCCCAGCATTTT. Its translation is CASSLQGRGQPQHF.

The sample holds a few counts of this clonotype. The chain carries TRBV29-1 and TRBJ2-7; 9 bases map to TRBD1. J lost 6 bases, V lost 7 bases, and 7 bases had no gene match. The germline V gene has CDR1 SQVTM and CDR2 ANQGSEA. The CDR3 is made up of 12 amino acids. The CDR3 nucleotides read TGCAGCGCCAGGACAGGGGCACGCGAGCAGTACTTC. Amino acid sequence: CSARTGAREQYF.

This chain links TRBV18 with TRBJ2-4; perhaps TRBD1 as D (6 bases). The CDR3 contains 15 residues. Trimming removed 4 bases from V and 7 bases from J, with 17 bases in between. Germline V gene sequence: CDR1 KGHSH, CDR2 LQKENI. CDR3 loop: CASSLSGSQGNIQYF. Here the CDR3 DNA reads TGTGCCAGCTCACTCTCCGGGTCCCAGGGGAACATTCAGTACTTC. Combining the CDR3 with reference TRBV18 and TRBJ2-4 gives the whole variable domain NAGVMQNPRHLVRRRGQEARLRCSPMKGHSHVYWYRQLPEEGLKFMVYLQKENIIDESGMPKERFSAEFPKEGPSILRIQQVVRGDSAAYFCASSLSGSQGNIQYFGAGTRLSVL.

J is TRBJ2-2 and V is TRBV13; 7 nucleotides align to TRBD1. Looked up from germline, CDR1 is PRHDT and CDR2 is FYEKMQ (reference sequence). The junction had 11 bases not matched to a gene; V was cut back by 5 bases and J by 2 bases. CDR3 length equals 17 residues. This CDR3 reads CASSQRSGQINTGELFF. The DNA for the CDR3 is TGTGCCAGCAGCCAAAGGTCGGGACAGATTAACACCGGGGAGCTGTTTTTT.

V is TRBV6-6 and J is TRBJ1-1; 11 bases map to TRBD1. The CDR3 has 16 amino acids. V gave up 11 bases and J gave up 4 bases; unmatched junction bases: 15. Germline-derived CDR1 and CDR2 are MNHNY and SVGAGI (reference sequence). The CDR3 DNA reads as TGTGCCTCCGAACAAACCTCCGGGACAGGGGGCACTGAAGCTTTCTTT. This codes for CASEQTSGTGGTEAFF.